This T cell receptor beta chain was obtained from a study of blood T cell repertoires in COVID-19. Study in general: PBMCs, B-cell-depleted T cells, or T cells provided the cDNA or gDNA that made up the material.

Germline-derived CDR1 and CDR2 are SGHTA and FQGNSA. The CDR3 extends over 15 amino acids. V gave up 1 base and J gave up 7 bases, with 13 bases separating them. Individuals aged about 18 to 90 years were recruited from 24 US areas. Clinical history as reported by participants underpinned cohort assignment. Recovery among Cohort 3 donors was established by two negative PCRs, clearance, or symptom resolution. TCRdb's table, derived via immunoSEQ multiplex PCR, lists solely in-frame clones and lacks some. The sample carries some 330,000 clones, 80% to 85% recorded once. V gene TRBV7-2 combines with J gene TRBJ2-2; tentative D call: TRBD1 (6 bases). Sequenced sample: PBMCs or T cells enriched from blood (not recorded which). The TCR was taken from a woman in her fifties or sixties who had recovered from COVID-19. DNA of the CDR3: TGTGCCAGCAGCTTAGTCGGGACATACTACGGGGAGCTGTTTTTT. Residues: CASSLVGTYYGELFF.